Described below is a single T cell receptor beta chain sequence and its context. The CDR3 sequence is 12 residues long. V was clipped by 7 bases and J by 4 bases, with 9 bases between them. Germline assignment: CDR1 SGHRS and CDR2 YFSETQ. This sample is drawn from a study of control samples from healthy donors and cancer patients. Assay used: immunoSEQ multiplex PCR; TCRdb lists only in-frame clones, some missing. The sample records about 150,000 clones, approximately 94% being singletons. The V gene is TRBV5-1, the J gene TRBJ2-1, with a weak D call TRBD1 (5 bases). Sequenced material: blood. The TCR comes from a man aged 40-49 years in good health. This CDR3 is CASGAGYNEQFF. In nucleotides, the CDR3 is TGCGCCAGCGGGGCCGGTTACAATGAGCAGTTCTTC.